This TCR beta chain was obtained from a study of early T cells in non-severe SARS-CoV-2 infection. In TCRdb, the 5' RACE reads were re-called with MiXCR into one record per CDR3 protein. The data show tens of thousands of distinct CDR3 sequences, 4.7% seen once. Sequencing was carried out using whole blood. This receptor was identified in an adult who was a healthcare worker with PCR-confirmed SARS-CoV-2 infection or an uninfected control (not recorded which).

CDR3 DNA: TGTGCCAGCAGCTTGCGGCAGGGGAGTTACAATGAGCAGTTCTTC. Encoded protein: CASSLRQGSYNEQFF. The V gene is TRBV5-6, the J gene TRBJ2-1; TRBD1 is a possible D gene (6 bases). Trimming removed 1 base from V and 4 bases from J, with 12 bases in between. Germline V lookup: CDR1 SGHDT, CDR2 YYEEEE. The length of the CDR3 is 15 residues.